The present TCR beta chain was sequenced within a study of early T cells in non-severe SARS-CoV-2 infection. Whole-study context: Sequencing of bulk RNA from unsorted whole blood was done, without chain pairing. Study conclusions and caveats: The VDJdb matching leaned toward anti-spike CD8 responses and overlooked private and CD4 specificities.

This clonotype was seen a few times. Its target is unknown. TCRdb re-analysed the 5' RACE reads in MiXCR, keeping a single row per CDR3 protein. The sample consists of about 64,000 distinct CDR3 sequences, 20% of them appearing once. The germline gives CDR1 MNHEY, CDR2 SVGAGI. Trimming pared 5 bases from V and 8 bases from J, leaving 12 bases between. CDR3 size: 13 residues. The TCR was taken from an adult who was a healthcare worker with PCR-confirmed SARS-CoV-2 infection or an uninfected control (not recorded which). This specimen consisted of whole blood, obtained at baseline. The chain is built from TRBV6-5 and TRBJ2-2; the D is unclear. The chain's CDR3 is CASSPDQSGELFF. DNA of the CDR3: TGTGCCAGCAGTCCCGACCAGTCTGGGGAGCTGTTTTTT.